The 14 T cell receptor beta chains in this list originate from one sample, sequenced in a study of PD-L1 blockade in urothelial cancer. Time point: pretreatment peripheral blood. Here immunoSEQ multiplex PCR was the method, and the copy in TCRdb shows in-frame clones only, minus some. This sample has under 95,000 clones, with 84% found just once. The starting material was PBMCs, obtained around atezolizumab (anti-PD-L1) treatment. The receptor set was obtained from a man in his fifties or sixties with urothelial cancer.

This clone has just a few counts. This chain connects TRBV6-5 to TRBJ1-6; D uncertain. Per the germline V gene, CDR1 is MNHEY and CDR2 is SVGAGI. Trimming took off 8 bases at V and 8 bases at J, with 7 bases between the two ends. The CDR3 sequence is 11 residues long. CDR3 DNA sequence: TGTGCCAGCGGGCGAGATTCACCCCTCCACTTT. This translates into CASGRDSPLHF.

The chain links TRBV9 to TRBJ1-2, with 10 positions matching TRBD1. CDR1 is SGDLS and CDR2 is YYNGEE in the germline V gene. The ends lost 3 bases at V and 7 bases at J; junction bases unmatched: 9. The CDR3 is made up of 15 amino acids. In DNA, the CDR3 is TGTGCCAGCAGCGCTGGTCCTGGACAGGGGGGTGGCTACACCTTC. Encoded protein: CASSAGPGQGGGYTF. Using reference TRBV9 and TRBJ1-2 for the parts outside the CDR3, the full variable domain is DSGVTQTPKHLITATGQRVTLRCSPRSGDLSVYWYQQSLDQGLQFLIQYYNGEERAKGNILERFSAQQFPDLHSELNLSSLELGDSALYFCASSAGPGQGGGYTFGSGTRLTVV.

The chain links TRBV5-8 to TRBJ2-3; unclear D gene. CDR3 length equals 14 residues. The V end lost 2 bases, the J end lost 0 bases, and 7 bases lay between the germline ends. CDR1 SGHTS and CDR2 YDEGEE come from the germline V gene. The CDR3 region has the DNA TGTGCCAGCAGCTTTACCAGGAGCACAGATACGCAGTATTTT. This translates into CASSFTRSTDTQYF.

This clone was seen a handful of times. V usage is TRBV5-1 and J usage is TRBJ1-1; tentatively, D is TRBD1 (6 bases). This CDR3 region has 14 residues. Germline V gives CDR1 SGHRS, CDR2 YFSETQ. The V and J ends lost 2 bases and 4 bases respectively, with 12 bases between them. CDR3 residues: CASSFPGVVTEAFF. CDR3 DNA sequence: TGCGCCAGCAGCTTCCCAGGGGTAGTCACTGAAGCTTTCTTT.

This chain joins TRBV5-1 and TRBJ2-2; 8 bases are shared with TRBD2. CDR3 length: 16 amino acids. Germline values: CDR1 SGHRS, CDR2 YFSETQ. The V gene end was trimmed by 4 bases and the J gene end by 4 bases; junction bases not matched to a gene: 9. CDR3 nucleotides: TGCGCCAGCAGCCCCGGTGGCAGCGGGGGCACCGGGGAGCTGTTTTTT. Translation gives CASSPGGSGGTGELFF.

The V call is TRBV29-1, the J call TRBJ1-5; D is undetermined. The CDR3 covers 13 residues. Between the trimmed V and J ends, which lost 7 bases and 0 bases, there was a span of 10 bases. Per germline, CDR1 SQVTM and CDR2 ANQGSEA. CDR3 protein: CSAGEYSNQPQHF. The DNA of the CDR3 is TGCAGCGCTGGGGAGTATAGCAATCAGCCCCAGCATTTT.

CDR3 amino acids: CASMRGEGYTEAFF. The DNA for the CDR3 is TGTGCCAGTATGCGGGGGGAGGGCTACACTGAAGCTTTCTTT. The chain has TRBV19 and TRBJ1-1, with D possibly being TRBD1 (5 bases). V lost 7 bases and J lost 3, with 15 bases in between. CDR3 size: 14 residues. Germline V gives CDR1 LNHDA, CDR2 SQIVND (reference sequence).

This chain connects TRBV15 to TRBJ2-3; D perhaps matches TRBD2 (7 bases). Between the trimmed V and J ends, which lost 0 bases and 2 bases, there was a span of 9 bases. CDR1 and CDR2 from the germline V gene are LNHNV and YYDKDF (reference sequence). The CDR3 totals 15 residues. The CDR3, as DNA: TGTGCCACCAGCAGAGAAGGGGGGGCCACAGATACGCAGTATTTT. It codes for CATSREGGATDTQYF.

The count of this clone is one. The chain employs TRBV4-1 and TRBJ2-5; TRBD1 agrees at 8 bases. Germline CDR1 is MGHRA and CDR2 is YSYEKL. The CDR3 contains 15 residues. J lost 5 bases, V lost 3 bases, and 8 bases had no gene match. This chain's CDR3 is CASSQGDRGRETQYF. The CDR3 DNA reads as TGCGCCAGCAGCCAGGGAGACAGGGGAAGGGAGACCCAGTACTTC.

The chain links TRBV19 to TRBJ2-3, with TRBD2 matching 11 bases. This CDR3 has 14 amino acids. V lost 9 bases, J lost 2 bases, and 4 bases stayed unmatched. Per germline, CDR1 LNHDA and CDR2 SQIVND (reference sequence). CDR3 residues: CASRTSGSTDTQYF. CDR3 DNA sequence: TGTGCCAGCCGGACTAGCGGGTCCACAGATACGCAGTATTTT. Full variable domain (rest looked up from reference TRBV19 and TRBJ2-3): DGGITQSPKYLFRKEGQNVTLSCEQNLNHDAMYWYRQDPGQGLRLIYYSQIVNDFQKGDIAEGYSVSREKKESFPLTVTSAQKNPTAFYLCASRTSGSTDTQYFGPGTRLTVL.

The chain joins TRBV5-1 to TRBJ2-5; 9 bases match TRBD1. The CDR3 consists of 16 residues. The ends lost 0 bases at V and 5 bases at J; junction bases unmatched: 8. The V gene's germline CDR1 is SGHRS and CDR2 YFSETQ. The CDR3 here is CASSLGGQGHGETQYF. The CDR3 bases are TGCGCCAGCAGCTTGGGAGGACAGGGGCATGGGGAGACCCAGTACTTC.

The chain combines TRBV11-2 with TRBJ2-1; tentatively, D is TRBD2 (6 bases). The CDR3 is 12 residues long. V was trimmed by 4 bases and J by 10 bases, leaving 11 bases between them. Germline CDR1 reads SGHAT; CDR2 reads FQNNGV. CDR3 in DNA: TGTGCCAGCAGCTCCCCGACTAGAGAGCAGTTCTTC. Translated: CASSSPTREQFF.

The V call is TRBV6-5, the J call TRBJ2-1; 7 bases match TRBD1. V lost 6 bases to trimming and J lost 7 bases; unmatched junction nucleotides: 9. CDR1 is MNHEY, CDR2 SVGAGI, per germline. This CDR3 region has 14 residues. The CDR3 DNA sequence: TGTGCCAGCAGCCTATCGACAGGGTTGAATGAGCAGTTCTTC. It encodes CASSLSTGLNEQFF.

The chain uses TRBV27 and TRBJ2-3; 7 nucleotides match TRBD2. The trim removed 6 bases at V and 3 bases at J, leaving 9 bases unmatched. Germline CDR1 reads MNHEY; CDR2 reads SMNVEV (reference sequence). The length of the CDR3 is 15 residues. The CDR3 nucleotides read TGTGCCAGCAGCCTGGCGGGTAGCGGGACAGATACGCAGTATTTT. Its translation: CASSLAGSGTDTQYF.